A single sample is the source of the 5 T cell receptor beta chains below, sequenced in a study of response to subunit inactivated influenza vaccine. MiXCR, run by TCRdb on the RT-PCR reads, gives a single entry per CDR3 protein. The table has about 580,000 distinct CDR3 sequences, 14% seen once. This specimen was PBMCs from blood, taken 11 to 12 days after vaccination. Receptors were obtained from a man in his fifties who received an inactivated influenza vaccine.

The chain is built from TRBV7-2 and TRBJ2-7; D unclear. The CDR3 consists of 14 residues. The germline V and J ends were trimmed by 1 base and 6 bases, with 13 bases remaining between them. CDR1 SGHTA and CDR2 FQGNSA come from the germline V gene. In DNA form, the CDR3 reads TGTGCCAGCAGCTTAGTTGGCGATAGACGCGAGCAGTACTTC. Translating gives CASSLVGDRREQYF.

The V gene is TRBV5-6, the J gene TRBJ2-3; 10 positions match TRBD2. CDR3 length equals 18 residues. Germline CDR1 SGHDT, CDR2 YYEEEE. With 3 bases clipped from V and 2 bases from J, the junction kept 12 bases outside the gene matches. Here the CDR3 reads CASSSSWTSGYLTDTQYF. For the CDR3, the DNA is TGTGCCAGCAGCTCTTCTTGGACTAGCGGATACCTCACAGATACGCAGTATTTT. The full variable domain, rest sourced from reference TRBV5-6 and TRBJ2-3, is DAGVTQSPTHLIKTRGQQVTLRCSPKSGHDTVSWYQQALGQGPQFIFQYYEEEERQRGNFPDRFSGHQFPNYSSELNVNALLLGDSALYLCASSSSWTSGYLTDTQYFGPGTRLTVL.

Written as DNA, the CDR3 is TGCGCCAGCAGCCTCGAACTAGCGGTCCAAGAGACCCAGTACTTC. It translates to CASSLELAVQETQYF. V gene TRBV4-1 combines with J gene TRBJ2-5, with 8 bases identical to TRBD2. Trimming at V came to 4 bases and at J to 1 base, leaving 5 bases not matched to a gene. Germline CDR1 and CDR2: MGHRA and YSYEKL. This CDR3 has 15 residues.

This clonotype was found many times. The J gene is TRBJ1-1, the V gene TRBV20-1; D perhaps matches TRBD1 (5 bases). Germline values: CDR1 DFQATT, CDR2 SNEGSKA (reference sequence). The germline V and J ends were trimmed by 0 bases and 2 bases, with 13 bases remaining between them. This CDR3 region has 15 residues. CDR3 amino acids: CSARDRNRINTEAFF. The CDR3 DNA reads as TGCAGTGCTAGAGATCGGAACAGGATCAACACTGAAGCTTTCTTT.

A few counts support this clonotype. This sequence joins TRBV14 and TRBJ2-7, with 8 bases fitting TRBD1. The V gene end was trimmed by 5 bases and the J gene end by 5 bases; junction bases not matched to a gene: 8. The CDR3 loop spans 14 amino acids. CDR1 and CDR2 (germline): SGHDN, FVKESK. The CDR3: CASSMQGARHEQYF. The CDR3 bases are TGTGCCAGCAGCATGCAGGGGGCGCGTCACGAGCAGTACTTC.